This TCR beta chain was identified in a study of shared clonotypes between healthy human individuals (TCRdb year 2020). For context, the study as a whole: The cohort included three men and a couple of women between 18 and 49 years of age. For each donor, CD4 naive and CD4 memory were each run on three plates, CD8 naive on two plates, and CD8 memory on one plate. To estimate repertoire size and how much clonotypes are shared between individuals, the study performed deep sequencing of blood TCR repertoires from about 5 healthy adults. To increase sequencing depth and limit assay-specific biases, TCR repertoire library preparation and sequencing were carried out by different laboratories using diverse techniques. Per donor, leukapheresis produced somewhere between about 0.8 and 9.5 billion PBMCs.

Taken from cysteine to phenylalanine, the CDR3 has 13 residues. Left in the record is the CDR3 DNA by itself, 39 bases read in frame from the first base. Taken from the germline V gene, the CDR1 and CDR2 loops are MGHRA and YSYEKL. Relative to germline, V is 0 bases shorter and J is 9 bases shorter, with 9 bases between their ends. Donors were healthy HIV-negative adults with no recently reported acute infections or vaccinations. Every donor was a Caucasian adult living in Nashville, Tennessee, USA. Magnetic negative selection was used to enrich CD4+ T cells, after which naive cells were positively selected on CD45RA and the negative fraction became the memory subset. Blood was collected by leukapheresis, and PBMCs were isolated by Ficoll-Histopaque density gradient centrifugation and then cryopreserved in liquid nitrogen vapor phase. Analytical flow cytometry was used to check the purity and quantity of each magnetically sorted T cell population. From each sorted fraction, genomic DNA was isolated and quantified by UV absorbance on a Nanodrop 2000c.

Using the deep immunoSEQ assay, TCR CDR3 regions were amplified from genomic DNA by multiplex PCR. For each cell subset, the extracted genomic DNA was distributed evenly across all wells of several immunoSEQ 96-well plates, and each plate served as one replicate. For sorted subsets, around 200 ng genomic DNA, equal to some 30,000 T cell genomes, was loaded into each replicate PCR. Purified libraries were quantified with a Qubit 3.0 fluorometer, sized on a Bioanalyzer 2100, and re-quantified with the KAPA Library Quantification kit. Each immunoSEQ 96-well plate was sequenced on its own single-read 150-cycle Illumina NextSeq 550 flow cell. As for how the authors treated the data: Because only junctional sequences without quality scores were contained in the immunoSEQ output, filtering matching that applied to full-length reads could not be performed. To assign V/J genes and CDR3, sequences were annotated against IMGT germline references using PyIR, a Python wrapper for IgBLAST v1.9. Reads were filtered out if the reads had weak V/J assignments (E-value above 1e-6), no CDR3, stop codons, out-of-frame junctions, or ambiguous translated residues. A V3J clonotype was defined by an identical inferred V gene, J gene, and CDR3 amino acid sequence. To compute the percentage overlap between repertoires, the number of shared unique clonotypes was divided by the size of the smaller repertoire. RTK rarefaction, the Chao1 estimator, and Recon v2.1 estimates of unobserved clonotypes were used to assess repertoire richness. Generation probabilities for all TCRbeta clonotypes obtained by the gDNA method from a handful of donors were computed using OLGA. TCRdb limited this immuneACCESS table to in-frame rearrangements with V and J called. A share of clones is missing; checked studies link under half to unresolved V genes, and the rest is unexplained. V and J calls plus clone size are reproduced from that table; the DNA served to infer D and trimming. The sample table shows more than 850,000 clones, and 75% to 85% are seen once. The top ten hold approximately 0.52% of the sample.

General findings and caveats noted by the study authors: Sampling was restricted to blood, and TCR repertoires in tissue are likely to differ from TCR repertoires in blood. Across four donors, approximately 5% of naive CD4, 3% to 3.5% of naive CD8, roughly 2.2% of memory CD4, and approximately 0.42% of memory CD8 clonotypes were shared. Larger estimated clonotype richness was generally found for naive subsets than for memory subsets. Even with the large sequencing depth, rarefaction of the sorted-subset datasets indicated that sequencing was incomplete. The genetic and exposure-history diversity represented was limited by the small number of donors. Higher generation probabilities were observed for clonotypes shared by all four sorted-subset donors than for non-shared clonotypes. Pairwise subsampling indicated that sequencing depth was expected to affect the degree of clonotype sharing among donors.

Turning to this clone: Its antigen specificity is not known. There are no base qualities to consult, and no much larger clone falls within one base.

The sequencing sample was made of memory CD4+ T cells from PBMCs. This sample's cell subset or site label indicates: CD45RA-negative fraction. The rearrangement combines TRBV4-1 with TRBJ1-3; TRBD1 is perhaps the D gene, given 5 matching bases. The sequence was collected from a man younger than 30 in good health. Some clones in this sample may be carry-over from other donors' samples. The DNA sequence is TGCGCCAGCAGCCAAGAGGGGGAAACCACCATATATTTT. Its protein product is CASSQEGETTIYF.